This paragraph reports one T cell receptor (beta chain). The data originate from a study of blood T cell repertoires in COVID-19. Generated by immunoSEQ multiplex PCR, the TCRdb table keeps only in-frame clones and is missing some. The data contain tens of thousands of clones, 80% to 85% of them singletons. The sequence derives from a human donor with acute or convalescent COVID-19. The donor label of this sample is uncertain. Sequenced: peripheral blood.

The CDR3 is CASSYPYNEQFF. Written as DNA, the CDR3 is TGTGCCAGCAGTTACCCTTACAATGAGCAGTTCTTC. The chain combines TRBV6-6 with TRBJ2-1; D is ambiguous. The CDR3 has 12 amino acids. The ends were cut back, 2 bases at V and 4 bases at J, with 3 bases in the middle. Germline lookup yields CDR1 MNHNY and CDR2 SVGAGI (reference sequence).